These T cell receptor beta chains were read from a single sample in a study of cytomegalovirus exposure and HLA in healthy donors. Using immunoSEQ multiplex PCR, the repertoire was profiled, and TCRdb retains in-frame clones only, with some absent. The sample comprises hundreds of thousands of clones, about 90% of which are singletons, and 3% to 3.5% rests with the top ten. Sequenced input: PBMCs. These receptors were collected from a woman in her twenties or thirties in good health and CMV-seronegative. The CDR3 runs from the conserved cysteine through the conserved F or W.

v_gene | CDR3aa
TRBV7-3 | CASSFGGTGELFF
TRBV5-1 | CASSGQGASTDTQYF
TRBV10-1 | CAKRGQGHDEQYF
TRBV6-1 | CASSATRDFHEQYF
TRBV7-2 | CASSLWVDNPSYNEQFF
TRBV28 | CASSFAGANSEAFF
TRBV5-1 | CASSLRQNTGELFF
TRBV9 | CASSPRGGLYIEDYEQYF
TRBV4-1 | CASSQDGPAYNEQFF
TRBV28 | CASSPTGSFYNEQFF
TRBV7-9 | CASSLPGQAEKLFF
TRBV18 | CARTRDTQYF
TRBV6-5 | CASSLDGSNQPQHF
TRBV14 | CASSQDPGGGYNEQFF
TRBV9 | CASSKNRDDYGYTF
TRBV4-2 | CASSQGGSSYEQYF
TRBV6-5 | CASSYEGDHTGELFF
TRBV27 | CASSLSYQGRDTQYF
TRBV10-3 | CAIRTGTANTEAFF
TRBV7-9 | CASSLGTGAREKLFF
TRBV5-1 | CASSLGTGPYEQYF
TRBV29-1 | CSVHQETQYF
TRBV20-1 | CSGGSGNTIYF
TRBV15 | CATSWSPTRNPGELFF
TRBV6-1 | CASSPQGTDTQYF
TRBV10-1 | CASSVPRGQGTQYF
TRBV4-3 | CASSQSPQGVTEAFF
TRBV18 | CASSPRQGGGYGYTF
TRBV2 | CASNQGAPLQSSYEQYF
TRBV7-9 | CASSLVQDLDQSFYEQYF
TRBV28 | CASSVRGGNEKLFF
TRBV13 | CASSTGRSYEQYF
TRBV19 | CASRVGPASYEQYF
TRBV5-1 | CASSLFSRTSVGSDTQYF
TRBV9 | CASSGQGTQETQYF
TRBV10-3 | CAISLGGAYEQYF
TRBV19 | CASSIDLWFSAENIQYF
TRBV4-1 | CASSLGTEETQYF
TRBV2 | CASSSQGRTDTQYF
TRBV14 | CASSKWRGREETQYF
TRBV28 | CASSFRRTSEQYF
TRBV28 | CATHPISGRGYGYTF
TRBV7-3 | CASSLHSKETQYF
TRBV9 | CASSVDVEGGLKETQYF
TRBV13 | CASSPGPDQPQHF
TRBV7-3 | CASTSQGFSNQPQHF